The rows below give T cell receptor beta chains drawn from one sample of a study of T-cell memory formation after mild COVID-19. Each CDR3 protein gets one entry after TCRdb re-called the 5' RACE reads with MiXCR. The table includes 350,000 to 400,000 distinct CDR3 sequences, roughly 14% detected once. Material: PBMCs or a T cell subset sorted from them (not recorded which). The receptors originated from a man between 18 and 29 years old who had mild COVID-19 (a few samples of this study predate the infection). Cell type and time point are not known. Each CDR3 is given with its conserved first and last residue. The D gene is left open where the match is weak. The listing skips clone size in some rows; elsewhere it reads once, few, many or a size class.

>TRBV7-9|TRBJ2-4|-|TRBD1
TGTGCCAGCAGCGAGACAGGGTGGAACATTCAGTACTTC
CASSETGWNIQYF
>TRBV4-1|TRBJ1-3|once|-
TGCGCCAGCAGCCAAACAGGGTACTCTGGAAACACCATATATTTT
CASSQTGYSGNTIYF
>TRBV6-6|TRBJ1-5|-|-
TGTGCCAGCAAGGACAGCCTCAATCAGCCCCAGCATTTT
CASKDSLNQPQHF
>TRBV3-1|TRBJ2-2|few|TRBD1
TGTGCCAGCAGCCAAGAGAAAGGGACAGCCGGTATTTTTCCCACCGGGGAGCTGTTTTTT
CASSQEKGTAGIFPTGELFF
>TRBV10-3|TRBJ2-1|-|TRBD2
TGTGCCATTTCGGGACTAGCGGGGGGGCAGGAGCAGTTCTTC
CAISGLAGGQEQFF
>TRBV18|TRBJ2-3|-|TRBD2
TGTGCCAGCTCACCCCCTAGCGGGAACCCCCTCACAGATACGCAGTATTTT
CASSPPSGNPLTDTQYF
>TRBV4-3|TRBJ2-7|-|-
TGCGCCAGCAGCCAAGATTACAGGGAGGCCTACGAGCAGTACTTC
CASSQDYREAYEQYF
>TRBV20-1|TRBJ1-1|few|-
TGCAGTGCTAGGCAAGGAGGTAGACTGAACACTGAAGCTTTCTTT
CSARQGGRLNTEAFF
>TRBV5-6|TRBJ1-3|few|-
TGTGCCAGCAGCTTTTCAGGGAGTGCCGGAAACACCATATATTTT
CASSFSGSAGNTIYF
>TRBV27|TRBJ2-7|few|TRBD1
TGTGCCAGCAGTTTATACAGGGGTGGCGAGCAGTACTTC
CASSLYRGGEQYF
>TRBV6-2/TRBV6-3|TRBJ2-5|medium-sized|-
TGTGCCAGCAGTGCCGGCACCAGTGATCAAGAGACCCAGTACTTC
CASSAGTSDQETQYF
>TRBV28|TRBJ1-2|many|-
TGTGCCAGCAGTTTGGGTTTTGGCTACACCTTC
CASSLGFGYTF
>TRBV29-1|TRBJ2-7|few|TRBD1
TGCAGCGCGACAGGGGGGGATTCCTACGAGCAGTACTTC
CSATGGDSYEQYF
>TRBV9|TRBJ2-1|-|TRBD2
TGTGCCAGCAGCCCCGGGACTAGCGGGGACTACAATGAGCAGTTCTTC
CASSPGTSGDYNEQFF
>TRBV20-1|TRBJ1-5|few|-
TGCAGTGCTAGTGCACAGGGTGAGAGGCAGCCCCAGCATTTT
CSASAQGERQPQHF
>TRBV6-1|TRBJ1-1|-|-
TGTGCCAGCGTACAGGTCCGGAACACTGAAGCTTTCTTT
CASVQVRNTEAFF
>TRBV12-3/TRBV12-4|TRBJ2-2|few|-
TGTGCCAGCAGTAAGGACTTTAACACCGGGGAGCTGTTTTTT
CASSKDFNTGELFF
>TRBV29-1|TRBJ1-2|-|-
TGCAGCGTTGCTGGATTTAACTATGGCTACACCTTC
CSVAGFNYGYTF
>TRBV7-9|TRBJ2-1|-|TRBD2
TGTGCCAGCAGCCCCGGGACTAGCGGGGGGGACTCCTACAATGAGCAGTTCTTC
CASSPGTSGGDSYNEQFF
>TRBV7-2|TRBJ2-3|few|TRBD2
TGTGCCAGCAGCTCCCTACCCAGCGGGGCTATGGATACGCAGTATTTT
CASSSLPSGAMDTQYF
>TRBV29-1|TRBJ2-7|many|TRBD1
TGCAGCGTTGAAATACCCGGACAGGGCCGATACGAGCAGTACTTC
CSVEIPGQGRYEQYF
>TRBV6-2/TRBV6-3|TRBJ2-5|few|TRBD1
TGTGCCAGCAGATCGGGACAGGGGGAGACCCAGTACTTC
CASRSGQGETQYF
>TRBV7-2|TRBJ2-5|few|TRBD1
TGTGCCAGCAGCTTAGTGGTTGGACAGGGGGGTTCAGAGACCCAGTACTTC
CASSLVVGQGGSETQYF
>TRBV4-1|TRBJ2-1|-|-
TGCGCCAGCAGCCCAGGGCGGGGCAACGAGCAGTTCTTC
CASSPGRGNEQFF
>TRBV9|TRBJ2-6|few|-
TGTGCCAGCAGCGCCCCAGGGTCTGGGGCCAACGTCCTGACTTTC
CASSAPGSGANVLTF
>TRBV6-1|TRBJ1-2|-|-
TGTGCCAGCAGTCATACATCGGATGGCTACACCTTC
CASSHTSDGYTF
>TRBV4-1|TRBJ1-1|few|-
TGCGCCAGCAGCCATTCGTCCGAGGGTACTGAAGCTTTCTTT
CASSHSSEGTEAFF
>TRBV15|TRBJ1-2|many|TRBD1
TGTGCCACCAGCCAGACAGGGGAAGTGAGCTATGGCTACACCTTC
CATSQTGEVSYGYTF
>TRBV7-9|TRBJ2-3|-|-
TGTGCCAGCAGCTTAGGACGGGCCACAGATACGCAGTATTTT
CASSLGRATDTQYF
>TRBV4-3|TRBJ1-5|many|-
TGCGCCAGCAGCCAAGATACCCGGGAACCCCAGCATTTT
CASSQDTREPQHF
>TRBV18|TRBJ1-5|-|-
TGTGCCAGCTCACCGGACCCTTTAGAGCCCCAGCATTTT
CASSPDPLEPQHF
>TRBV3-1|TRBJ2-5|few|-
TGTGCCAGCAGCCTACGACAGGCTGCCGGGGAGACCCAGTACTTC
CASSLRQAAGETQYF
>TRBV6-1|TRBJ1-6|-|-
TGTGCCAGCAACCCGAGACAGAGTAATTCACCCCTCCACTTT
CASNPRQSNSPLHF
>TRBV27|TRBJ1-3|-|-
TGTGCCAGCAGCAGAGTTGGAGGAGGAAACACCATATATTTT
CASSRVGGGNTIYF
>TRBV27|TRBJ1-1|many|-
TGTGCCAGCAGTTTATACAGGGCGAACACTGAAGCTTTCTTT
CASSLYRANTEAFF